These T cell receptor beta chains were read from a single sample in a study of T cells in Graves' hyperthyroidism and ophthalmopathy. TCRdb used MiXCR to reprocess the multiplex PCR reads, holding one entry per CDR3 protein. The table includes 380,000 or so distinct CDR3 sequences, roughly 14% detected once. The source material was blood. The receptors were sampled from a man under 40 with Graves' hyperthyroidism that later progressed to Graves' ophthalmopathy. The CDR3 runs from the conserved cysteine through the conserved F or W. A D gene is named only where the DNA matches it firmly. Clone size is given for some rows only: seen once, a few or many times, or a class if the clone is expanded.

CDR3 length: 17
J gene: TRBJ1-1
D gene: -
V gene: TRBV19
clone size: many
CDR3 DNA: TGTGCCAGTAGCTGGAACCTGGGACACAACATGAACACTGAAGCTTTCTTT
CDR3 protein: CASSWNLGHNMNTEAFF

CDR3 length: 15
J gene: TRBJ2-3
D gene: -
V gene: TRBV28
clone size: many
CDR3 DNA: TGTGCCAGCAGTTCCACTCAGGCTAGCACAGATACGCAGTATTTT
CDR3 protein: CASSSTQASTDTQYF

CDR3 length: 11
J gene: TRBJ1-5
D gene: -
V gene: TRBV28
clone size: -
CDR3 DNA: TGTGCCAGCAGCCGGGTGGGACCCCAGCATTTT
CDR3 protein: CASSRVGPQHF

CDR3 length: 13
J gene: TRBJ1-5
D gene: -
V gene: TRBV20-1
clone size: few
CDR3 DNA: TGCAGTGCCCGCGGGATACTTAATCAGCCCCAGCATTTT
CDR3 protein: CSARGILNQPQHF

CDR3 length: 14
J gene: TRBJ1-4
D gene: -
V gene: TRBV30
clone size: many
CDR3 DNA: TGTGCCTGGAGTGTACCAGGGTTGGAAGAAAAACTGTTTTTT
CDR3 protein: CAWSVPGLEEKLFF

CDR3 length: 15
J gene: TRBJ1-4
D gene: TRBD1
V gene: TRBV7-2
clone size: many
CDR3 DNA: TGTGCCAGCACCTTAGGAGGGGGCATTGGTGAAAAACTGTTTTTT
CDR3 protein: CASTLGGGIGEKLFF

CDR3 length: 16
J gene: TRBJ2-7
D gene: -
V gene: TRBV10-3
clone size: few
CDR3 DNA: TGTGCCATCAGTGAGTCCCGACTAGTAGGATCCTACGAGCAGTACTTC
CDR3 protein: CAISESRLVGSYEQYF

CDR3 length: 16
J gene: TRBJ2-1
D gene: TRBD2
V gene: TRBV7-9
clone size: few
CDR3 DNA: TGTGCCAGCAGCTCGGCTAGCGGGGGAAGATACAATGAGCAGTTCTTC
CDR3 protein: CASSSASGGRYNEQFF

CDR3 length: 15
J gene: TRBJ2-3
D gene: -
V gene: TRBV5-1
clone size: few
CDR3 DNA: TGCGCCAGCAGCTTGGAACTAGCAAGCACAGATACGCAGTATTTT
CDR3 protein: CASSLELASTDTQYF

CDR3 length: 15
J gene: TRBJ2-1
D gene: -
V gene: TRBV19
clone size: -
CDR3 DNA: TGTGCCAGTAGCCTTGTACAGGGTCCCTACAATGAGCAGTTCTTC
CDR3 protein: CASSLVQGPYNEQFF

CDR3 length: 14
J gene: TRBJ2-1
D gene: -
V gene: TRBV19
clone size: -
CDR3 DNA: TGTGCCAGTAGTATGGAAAGCTTCAACAATGAGCAGTTCTTC
CDR3 protein: CASSMESFNNEQFF

CDR3 length: 16
J gene: TRBJ2-1
D gene: TRBD1
V gene: TRBV7-9
clone size: few
CDR3 DNA: TGTGCCAGCAGCTTGGGTGGACAGGGGGCGTATAATGAGCAGTTCTTC
CDR3 protein: CASSLGGQGAYNEQFF

CDR3 length: 17
J gene: TRBJ2-1
D gene: TRBD2
V gene: TRBV20-1
clone size: -
CDR3 DNA: TGCAGTGCTATAGTTAGCGGGGGCTCTGACTCCTACAATGAGCAGTTCTTC
CDR3 protein: CSAIVSGGSDSYNEQFF

CDR3 length: 13
J gene: TRBJ1-1
D gene: TRBD1
V gene: TRBV9
clone size: many
CDR3 DNA: TGTGCCAGCAGCGCTTTCGACAGGGGTGAAGCTTTCTTT
CDR3 protein: CASSAFDRGEAFF

CDR3 length: 16
J gene: TRBJ2-7
D gene: -
V gene: TRBV4-2
clone size: few
CDR3 DNA: TGTGCCAGCAGCCAAGATCAGGAGCAGGGATCCTACGAGCAGTACTTC
CDR3 protein: CASSQDQEQGSYEQYF

CDR3 length: 16
J gene: TRBJ2-5
D gene: -
V gene: TRBV20-1
clone size: many
CDR3 DNA: TGCAGTGCTAGTTCTCCCTTCCGGGGCCTGCACGGGACCCAGTACTTC
CDR3 protein: CSASSPFRGLHGTQYF

CDR3 length: 15
J gene: TRBJ2-1
D gene: -
V gene: TRBV4-1
clone size: many
CDR3 DNA: TGCGCCAGCAGCCAAGTAGGTCCCCGTGGGAATGAGCAGTTCTTC
CDR3 protein: CASSQVGPRGNEQFF

CDR3 length: 13
J gene: TRBJ1-2
D gene: -
V gene: TRBV6-2/TRBV6-3
clone size: -
CDR3 DNA: TGTGCCAGCAGTTTAGGGCCAGTCTATAGCCACACCTTC
CDR3 protein: CASSLGPVYSHTF

CDR3 length: 18
J gene: TRBJ2-2
D gene: TRBD2
V gene: TRBV4-1
clone size: -
CDR3 DNA: TGCGCCAGCAGCCAAGGGTTAGCGGGGGGGCCGAGCACCGGGGAGCTGTTTTTT
CDR3 protein: CASSQGLAGGPSTGELFF

CDR3 length: 12
J gene: TRBJ1-6
D gene: -
V gene: TRBV9
clone size: few
CDR3 DNA: TGTGCCAGCAGTGGGGGGCATTCACCCCTCCACTTT
CDR3 protein: CASSGGHSPLHF

CDR3 length: 15
J gene: TRBJ1-1
D gene: -
V gene: TRBV7-4
clone size: -
CDR3 DNA: TGTGCCAGCAGCAACCCCCGCACGGCGGACACTGAAGCTTTCTTT
CDR3 protein: CASSNPRTADTEAFF

CDR3 length: 14
J gene: TRBJ1-1
D gene: -
V gene: TRBV28
clone size: many
CDR3 DNA: TGTGCCAGCCGGCCGGCGCGGGGGAACACTGAAGCTTTCTTT
CDR3 protein: CASRPARGNTEAFF

CDR3 length: 13
J gene: TRBJ2-7
D gene: -
V gene: TRBV20-1
clone size: many
CDR3 DNA: TGCAGTGCTAAACGGGACATTACCTACGAGCAGTACTTC
CDR3 protein: CSAKRDITYEQYF

CDR3 length: 13
J gene: TRBJ2-5
D gene: -
V gene: TRBV29-1
clone size: -
CDR3 DNA: TGCAGCACCCTAGGGGGGGACCAAGAGACCCAGTACTTC
CDR3 protein: CSTLGGDQETQYF